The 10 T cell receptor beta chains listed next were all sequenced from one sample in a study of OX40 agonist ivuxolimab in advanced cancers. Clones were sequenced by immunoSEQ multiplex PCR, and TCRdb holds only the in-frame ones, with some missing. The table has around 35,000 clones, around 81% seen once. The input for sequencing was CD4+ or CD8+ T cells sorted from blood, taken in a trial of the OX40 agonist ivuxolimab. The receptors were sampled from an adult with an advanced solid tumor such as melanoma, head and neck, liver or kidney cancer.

CDR3 coding DNA: TGCGCCAGCAGCCAAGTTTCAGGACAGCAAGAGACCCAGTACTTC. As protein: CASSQVSGQQETQYF. J is TRBJ2-5 and V is TRBV4-1, with a tentative D call TRBD1 (6 bases). The CDR3 spans 15 residues. Germline V gene lookup returns CDR1 MGHRA and CDR2 YSYEKL. V lost 1 base to trimming and J lost 2 bases, with 11 bases between them.

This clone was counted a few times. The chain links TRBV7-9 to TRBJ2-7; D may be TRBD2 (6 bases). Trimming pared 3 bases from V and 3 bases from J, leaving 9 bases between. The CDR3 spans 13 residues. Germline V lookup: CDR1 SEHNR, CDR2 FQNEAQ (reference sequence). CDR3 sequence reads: CASSLAGLYEQYF. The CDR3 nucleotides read TGTGCCAGCAGCTTGGCGGGGCTCTACGAGCAGTACTTC.

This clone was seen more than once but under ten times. CDR3 DNA: TGTGCCAGCAGTGAAGTCGCGGGGGCGGGCGGAAACACCATATATTTT. It specifies CASSEVAGAGGNTIYF. V usage is TRBV6-1 and J usage is TRBJ1-3; the D gene is possibly TRBD1 (6 bases). The CDR3 covers 16 residues. In germline, CDR1 is MNHNS, CDR2 SASEGT. With 1 base removed from V and 4 bases from J, the gap between germline ends came to 14 bases.

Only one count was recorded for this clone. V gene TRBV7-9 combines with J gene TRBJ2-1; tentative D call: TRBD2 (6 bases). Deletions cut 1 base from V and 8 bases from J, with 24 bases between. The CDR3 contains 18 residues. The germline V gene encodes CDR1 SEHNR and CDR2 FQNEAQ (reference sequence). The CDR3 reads CASSLVLRGYTGGYEQFF. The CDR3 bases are TGTGCCAGCAGCTTAGTGCTGAGGGGATACACCGGGGGTTATGAGCAGTTCTTC. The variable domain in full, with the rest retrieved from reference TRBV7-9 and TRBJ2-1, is DTGVSQNPRHKITKRGQNVTFRCDPISEHNRLYWYRQTLGQGPEFLTYFQNEAQLEKSRLLSDRFSAERPKGSFSTLEIQRTEQGDSAMYLCASSLVLRGYTGGYEQFFGPGTRLTVL.

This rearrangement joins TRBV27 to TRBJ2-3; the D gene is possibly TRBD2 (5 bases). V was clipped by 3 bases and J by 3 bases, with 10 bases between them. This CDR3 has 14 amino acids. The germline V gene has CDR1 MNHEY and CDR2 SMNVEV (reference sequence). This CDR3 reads CASSFMGVTDTQYF. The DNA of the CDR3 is TGTGCCAGCAGTTTTATGGGAGTTACAGATACGCAGTATTTT.

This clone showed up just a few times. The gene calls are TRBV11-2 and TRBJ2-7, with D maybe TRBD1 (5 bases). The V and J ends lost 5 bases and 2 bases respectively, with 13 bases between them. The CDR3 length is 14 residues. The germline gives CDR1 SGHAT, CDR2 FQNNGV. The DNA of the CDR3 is TGTGCCAGCAGCGACAGCAGGGCAACCTACGAGCAGTACTTC. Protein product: CASSDSRATYEQYF.

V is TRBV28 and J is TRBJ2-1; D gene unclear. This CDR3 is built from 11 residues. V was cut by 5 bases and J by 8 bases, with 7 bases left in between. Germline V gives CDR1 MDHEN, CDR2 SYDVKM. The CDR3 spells CASSDSDEQFF. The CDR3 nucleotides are TGTGCCAGCAGTGATAGTGATGAGCAGTTCTTC.

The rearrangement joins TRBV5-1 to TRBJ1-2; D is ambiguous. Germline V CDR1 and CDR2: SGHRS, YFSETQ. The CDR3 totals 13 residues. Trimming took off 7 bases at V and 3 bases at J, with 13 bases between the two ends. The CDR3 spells CASQHPFDYGYTF. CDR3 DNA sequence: TGCGCCAGCCAGCACCCGTTCGACTATGGCTACACCTTC. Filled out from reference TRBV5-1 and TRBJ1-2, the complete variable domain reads KAGVTQTPRYLIKTRGQQVTLSCSPISGHRSVSWYQQTPGQGLQFLFEYFSETQRNKGNFPGRFSGRQFSNSRSEMNVSTLELGDSALYLCASQHPFDYGYTFGSGTRLTVV.

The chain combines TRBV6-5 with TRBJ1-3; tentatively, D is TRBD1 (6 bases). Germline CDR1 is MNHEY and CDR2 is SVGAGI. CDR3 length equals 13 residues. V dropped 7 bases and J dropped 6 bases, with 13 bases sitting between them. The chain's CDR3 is CASTTGPVNTIYF. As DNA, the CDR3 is TGTGCCAGCACCACAGGGCCCGTAAACACCATATATTTT.

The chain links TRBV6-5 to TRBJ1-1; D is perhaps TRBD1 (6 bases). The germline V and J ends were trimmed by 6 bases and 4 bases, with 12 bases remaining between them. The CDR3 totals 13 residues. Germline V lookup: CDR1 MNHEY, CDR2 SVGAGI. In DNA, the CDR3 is TGTGCCAGCAGCCGTCTGACAGGCACTGAAGCTTTCTTT. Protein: CASSRLTGTEAFF.